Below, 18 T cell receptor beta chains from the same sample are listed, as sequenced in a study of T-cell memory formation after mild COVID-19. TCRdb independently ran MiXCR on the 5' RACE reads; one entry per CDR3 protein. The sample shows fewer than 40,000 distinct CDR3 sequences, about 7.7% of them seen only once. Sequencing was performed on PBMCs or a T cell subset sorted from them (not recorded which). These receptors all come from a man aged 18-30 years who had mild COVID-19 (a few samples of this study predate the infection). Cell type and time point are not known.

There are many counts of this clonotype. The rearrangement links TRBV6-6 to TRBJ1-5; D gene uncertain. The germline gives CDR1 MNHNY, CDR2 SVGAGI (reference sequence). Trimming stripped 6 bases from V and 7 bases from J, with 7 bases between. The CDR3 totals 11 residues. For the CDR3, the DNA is TGTGCCAGCAGCTCCGAACAGCCCCAGCATTTT. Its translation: CASSSEQPQHF.

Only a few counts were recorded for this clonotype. CDR3: CASSQGRGTAVYGYTF. The CDR3 nucleotides are TGCGCCAGCAGCCAGGGCCGGGGGACGGCGGTCTATGGCTACACCTTC. The V and J genes are TRBV4-1 and TRBJ1-2, with D possibly being TRBD1 (5 bases). V shed 3 bases and J shed 4 bases, with 18 bases lying between them. CDR1 MGHRA and CDR2 YSYEKL come from the germline V gene. CDR3 length equals 16 residues.

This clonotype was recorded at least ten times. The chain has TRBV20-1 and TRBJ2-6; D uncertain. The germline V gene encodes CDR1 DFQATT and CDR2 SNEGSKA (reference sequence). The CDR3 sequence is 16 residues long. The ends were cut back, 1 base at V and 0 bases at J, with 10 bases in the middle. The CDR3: CSARGSGSSGANVLTF. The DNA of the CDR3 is TGCAGTGCTAGAGGTTCAGGATCCTCTGGGGCCAACGTCCTGACTTTC.

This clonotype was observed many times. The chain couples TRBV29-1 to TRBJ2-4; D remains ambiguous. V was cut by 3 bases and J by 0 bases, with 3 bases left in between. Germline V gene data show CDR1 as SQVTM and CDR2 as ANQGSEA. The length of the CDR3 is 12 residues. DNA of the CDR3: TGCAGCGTTGATATAGCCAAAAACATTCAGTACTTC. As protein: CSVDIAKNIQYF.

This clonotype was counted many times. In DNA form, the CDR3 reads TGTGCCAGCAGCCCCGGGGCAGGCGGGGAGCTGTTTTTT. Its protein is CASSPGAGGELFF. The rearrangement uses TRBV7-3 and TRBJ2-2, with D perhaps being TRBD1 or TRBD2 (5 bases each). Germline V gene data show CDR1 as SGHTA and CDR2 as FQGTGA. The CDR3 is made up of 13 amino acids. The V end was cut by 5 bases, the J end by 7 bases, with 11 bases between.

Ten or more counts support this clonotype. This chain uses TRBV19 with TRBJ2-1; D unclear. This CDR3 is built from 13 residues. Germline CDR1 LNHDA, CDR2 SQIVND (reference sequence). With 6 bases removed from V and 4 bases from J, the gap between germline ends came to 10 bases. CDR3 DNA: TGTGCCAGTAGGGGCCGAGGTTACAATGAGCAGTTCTTC. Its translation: CASRGRGYNEQFF.

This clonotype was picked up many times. The CDR3: CATSAGGSTDTQYF. The CDR3 DNA is TGTGCCACCAGTGCGGGTGGAAGCACAGATACGCAGTATTTT. This chain joins TRBV24-1 and TRBJ2-3; D remains unclear. This CDR3 region has 14 residues. V was clipped by 5 bases and J by 0 bases, with 8 bases between them. CDR1 and CDR2 (germline): KGHDR, SFDVKD.

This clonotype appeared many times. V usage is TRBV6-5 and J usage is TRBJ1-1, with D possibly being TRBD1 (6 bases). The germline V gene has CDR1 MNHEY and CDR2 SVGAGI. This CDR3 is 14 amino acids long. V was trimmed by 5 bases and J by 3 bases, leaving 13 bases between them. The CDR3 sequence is CASSPRQVDTEAFF. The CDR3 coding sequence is TGTGCCAGCAGTCCCAGACAGGTGGACACTGAAGCTTTCTTT.

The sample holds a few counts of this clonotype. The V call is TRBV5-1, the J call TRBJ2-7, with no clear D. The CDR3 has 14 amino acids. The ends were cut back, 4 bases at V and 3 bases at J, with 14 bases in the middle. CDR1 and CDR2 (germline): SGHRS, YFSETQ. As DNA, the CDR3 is TGCGCCAGCAGCCCGGTCGGCCCTGGCTACGAGCAGTACGTC. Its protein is CASSPVGPGYEQYV.

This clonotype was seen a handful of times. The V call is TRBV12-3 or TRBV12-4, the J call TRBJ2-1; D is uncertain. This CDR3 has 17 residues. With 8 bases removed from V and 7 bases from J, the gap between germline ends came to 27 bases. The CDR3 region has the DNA TGTGCCAGCCGCCGAGGATCTTGGACGGAATCGTGGAATGAGCAGTTCTTC. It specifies CASRRGSWTESWNEQFF.

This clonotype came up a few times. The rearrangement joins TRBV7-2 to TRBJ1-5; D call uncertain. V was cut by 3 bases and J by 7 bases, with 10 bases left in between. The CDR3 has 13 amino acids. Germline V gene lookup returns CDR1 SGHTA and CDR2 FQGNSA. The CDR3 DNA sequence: TGTGCCAGCAGCTTCTGGGTTGACCAGCCCCAGCATTTT. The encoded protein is CASSFWVDQPQHF.

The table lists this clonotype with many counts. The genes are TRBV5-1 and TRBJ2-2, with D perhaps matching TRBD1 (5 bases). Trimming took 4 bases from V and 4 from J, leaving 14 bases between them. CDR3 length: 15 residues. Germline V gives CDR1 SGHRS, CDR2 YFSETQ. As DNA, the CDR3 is TGCGCCAGCAGCAGCCAGGGTTTAGGCACCGGGGAGCTGTTTTTT. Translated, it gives CASSSQGLGTGELFF.

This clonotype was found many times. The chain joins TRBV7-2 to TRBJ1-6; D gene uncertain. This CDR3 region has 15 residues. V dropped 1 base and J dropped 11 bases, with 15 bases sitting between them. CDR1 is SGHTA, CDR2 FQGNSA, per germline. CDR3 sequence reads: CASSLEGQGRAPLHF. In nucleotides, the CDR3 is TGTGCCAGCAGCTTAGAAGGGCAAGGGAGGGCACCCCTCCACTTT.

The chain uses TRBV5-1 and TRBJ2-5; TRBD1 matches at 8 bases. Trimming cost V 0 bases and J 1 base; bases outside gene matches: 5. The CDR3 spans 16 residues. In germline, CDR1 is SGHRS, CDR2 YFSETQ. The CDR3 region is CASSLEPGGLQETQYF. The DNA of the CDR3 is TGCGCCAGCAGCTTGGAACCAGGGGGCCTCCAAGAGACCCAGTACTTC.

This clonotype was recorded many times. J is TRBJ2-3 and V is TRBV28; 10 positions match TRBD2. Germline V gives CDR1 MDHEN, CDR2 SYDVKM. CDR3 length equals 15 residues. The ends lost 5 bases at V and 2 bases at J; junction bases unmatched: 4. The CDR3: CASSLAGANTDTQYF. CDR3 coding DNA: TGTGCCAGCAGTCTAGCGGGGGCCAACACAGATACGCAGTATTTT.

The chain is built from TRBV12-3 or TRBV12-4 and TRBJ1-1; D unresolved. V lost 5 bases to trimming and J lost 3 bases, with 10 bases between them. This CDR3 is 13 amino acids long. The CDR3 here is CASSPARDTEAFF. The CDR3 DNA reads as TGTGCCAGCAGTCCTGCAAGGGACACTGAAGCTTTCTTT.

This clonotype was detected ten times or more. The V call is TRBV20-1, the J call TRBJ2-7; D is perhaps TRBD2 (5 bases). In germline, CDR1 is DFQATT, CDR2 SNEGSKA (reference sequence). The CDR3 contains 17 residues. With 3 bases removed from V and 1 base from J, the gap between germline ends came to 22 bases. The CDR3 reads CSASGRTSRSGSYEQYV. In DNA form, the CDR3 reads TGCAGTGCTAGTGGTAGAACTAGTCGGTCAGGATCCTACGAGCAGTACGTC.

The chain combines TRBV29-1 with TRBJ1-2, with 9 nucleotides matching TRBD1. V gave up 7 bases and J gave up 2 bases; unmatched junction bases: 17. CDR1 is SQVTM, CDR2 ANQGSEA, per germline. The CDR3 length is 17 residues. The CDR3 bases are TGCAGCGCCGGTAAGATCCAAACAGGGGGCGAGAACTATGGCTACACCTTC. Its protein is CSAGKIQTGGENYGYTF. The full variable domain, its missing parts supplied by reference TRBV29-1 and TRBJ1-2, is SAVISQKPSRDICQRGTSLTIQCQVDSQVTMMFWYRQQPGQSLTLIATANQGSEATYESGFVIDKFPISRPNLTFSTLTVSNMSPEDSSIYLCSAGKIQTGGENYGYTFGSGTRLTVV.